The 18 T cell receptor beta chains listed next were all sequenced from one sample in a study of blood T cell repertoires in COVID-19. Repertoires were generated with immunoSEQ multiplex PCR, while TCRdb's copy carries only in-frame clones and drops some. The top ten hold over 9% of the sample, which has about 130,000 clones, about 79% seen once. Sequenced: PBMCs or T cells enriched from blood (not recorded which). These receptors were collected from a man in his fifties who had recovered from COVID-19.

J is TRBJ1-1 and V is TRBV5-4, with 7 bases identical to TRBD1. CDR1 and CDR2 from the germline V gene are SGHNT and YYREEE (reference sequence). V lost 0 bases to trimming and J lost 4 bases; unmatched junction nucleotides: 9. This CDR3 is built from 16 residues. CDR3 nucleotides: TGTGCCAGCAGCTTGGGCGGAACACAGGGGACCACTGAAGCTTTCTTT. Its translation is CASSLGGTQGTTEAFF.

This chain connects TRBV29-1 to TRBJ1-4; 8 nucleotides agree with TRBD1. The V segment lost 4 bases and the J segment 5 bases; nucleotides outside the gene matches: 6. The CDR3 totals 14 residues. The germline CDR1 and CDR2 sequences are SQVTM and ANQGSEA. The CDR3 is CSVGKTGVNEKLFF. The CDR3 bases are TGCAGCGTTGGGAAGACAGGGGTGAATGAAAAACTGTTTTTT.

This clone was detected only once. The chain recombines TRBV11-2 with TRBJ1-6, with a possible D match to TRBD1 (5 bases). This CDR3 spans 15 amino acids. V was shortened by 4 bases and J by 10 bases, with 17 bases between the two germline ends. Germline V gene data show CDR1 as SGHAT and CDR2 as FQNNGV. The CDR3 region is CASSSQRDRPSPLHF. The CDR3 DNA is TGTGCCAGCAGCTCCCAAAGAGACAGACCGTCACCCCTCCACTTT. The variable domain in full, with the rest retrieved from reference TRBV11-2 and TRBJ1-6, is EAGVAQSPRYKIIEKRQSVAFWCNPISGHATLYWYQQILGQGPKLLIQFQNNGVVDDSQLPKDRFSAERLKGVDSTLKIQPAKLEDSAVYLCASSSQRDRPSPLHFGNGTRLTVT.

The chain combines TRBV10-3 with TRBJ1-3; D unresolved. The germline V and J ends were trimmed by 7 bases and 3 bases, with 4 bases remaining between them. The length of the CDR3 is 11 residues. Germline V gene sequence: CDR1 ENHRY, CDR2 SYGVKD. CDR3 protein: CAIIGGNTIYF. CDR3 DNA: TGTGCCATCATCGGTGGAAACACCATATATTTT.

The chain employs TRBV7-2 and TRBJ2-7; 10 bases match TRBD2. Germline-derived CDR1 and CDR2 are SGHTA and FQGNSA. This CDR3 region has 19 residues. The trim removed 5 bases at V and 3 bases at J, leaving 19 bases unmatched. CDR3: CASSLDSGGTDSLSYEQYF. The DNA of the CDR3 is TGTGCCAGCAGCCTTGATAGCGGGGGGACCGACTCCCTTAGCTACGAGCAGTACTTC.

This chain uses TRBV28 with TRBJ1-2; 10 bases line up with TRBD1. Trimming took 6 bases from V and 2 from J; bases not matched to a gene: 6. The germline V gene has CDR1 MDHEN and CDR2 SYDVKM. The CDR3 has 15 amino acids. This CDR3 is CASSDGQGGNYGYTF. The CDR3 nucleotides are TGTGCCAGCAGCGATGGACAGGGGGGCAACTATGGCTACACCTTC.

The rearrangement links TRBV28 to TRBJ2-7; tentatively, D is TRBD1 (6 bases). CDR3 length: 14 amino acids. The germline CDR1 and CDR2 sequences are MDHEN and SYDVKM. Trimming took off 10 bases at V and 2 bases at J, with 18 bases between the two ends. Here the CDR3 DNA reads TGTGCCACCGAAGACCGGGACAAAACCTACGAGCAGTACTTC. This encodes CATEDRDKTYEQYF.

This clone was counted a few times. The CDR3 loop reads CASSLGARQSPLHF. The CDR3 region has the DNA TGCGCCAGCAGCCTAGGCGCCCGACAGTCACCCCTCCACTTT. The rearrangement uses TRBV4-3 and TRBJ1-6; the D gene is possibly TRBD1 (5 bases). The germline V gene has CDR1 LGHNA and CDR2 YSLEER. V was trimmed by 4 bases and J by 10 bases, leaving 14 bases between them. The CDR3 extends over 14 amino acids.

This chain connects TRBV12-5 to TRBJ1-6, with unresolved D. The CDR3 totals 14 residues. V dropped 2 bases and J dropped 7 bases, with 9 bases sitting between them. Germline CDR1 reads LGHNT; CDR2 reads FRNRAP. The CDR3, as DNA: TGTGCTAGTGGTTTGTTGGGGAGCAATTCACCCCTCCACTTT. Protein sequence: CASGLLGSNSPLHF.

This clone occurred a few times. The chain uses TRBV4-3 and TRBJ2-5; a possible D gene is TRBD2 (5 bases). The CDR3 loop spans 13 amino acids. V was cut by 4 bases and J by 7 bases, with 13 bases left in between. Germline loops: CDR1 LGHNA, CDR2 YSLEER. Here the CDR3 reads CASSRGLSGTQYF. The DNA for the CDR3 is TGCGCCAGCAGCCGAGGACTCTCGGGGACCCAGTACTTC.

This sequence joins TRBV27 and TRBJ2-3, with 8 positions matching TRBD2. The CDR3 runs to 16 residues. Germline CDR1 and CDR2: MNHEY and SMNVEV (reference sequence). J was trimmed by 4 bases and V by 8 bases; bases with no gene match: 14. The CDR3 bases are TGTGCCAGCCCCACCCGGCGGCGGGGGGATTCAGATACGCAGTATTTT. Residues: CASPTRRRGDSDTQYF.

The chain links TRBV3-1 (or the pseudogene TRBV3-2) to TRBJ2-7, with D maybe TRBD1 (6 bases). Between the trimmed V and J ends, which lost 1 base and 4 bases, there was a span of 23 bases. Germline V lookup: CDR1 LGHDT, CDR2 YNNKEL (reference sequence). The CDR3 contains 18 residues. The CDR3 reads CASSQVSLGARNRYEQYF. The CDR3 DNA sequence: TGTGCCAGCAGCCAAGTTAGCTTGGGGGCGAGGAATCGGTACGAGCAGTACTTC.

The chain combines TRBV7-2 with TRBJ1-1; D gene ambiguous. Per germline, CDR1 SGHTA and CDR2 FQGNSA. The CDR3 runs to 13 residues. V lost 1 base, J lost 1 base, and 4 bases lay in between. CDR3 in DNA: TGTGCCAGCAGCTTAGTCCAGAACACTGAAGCTTTCTTT. It codes for CASSLVQNTEAFF.

The chain is built from TRBV4-3 and TRBJ2-1; D perhaps matches TRBD2 (6 bases). CDR1 and CDR2 (germline): LGHNA, YSLEER. V gave up 2 bases and J gave up 2 bases, with 13 bases separating them. The CDR3 extends over 16 amino acids. The CDR3 is CASSQSLGGAYNEQFF. The CDR3 DNA sequence: TGCGCCAGCAGCCAATCATTGGGGGGAGCCTACAATGAGCAGTTCTTC.

The genes are TRBV5-5 and TRBJ1-6; no definite D call. Germline V lookup: CDR1 SGHKS, CDR2 YYEKEE (reference sequence). Trimming pared 3 bases from V and 0 bases from J, leaving 10 bases between. CDR3 size: 16 residues. The CDR3 DNA follows: TGTGCCAGCAGCTACCGGGAGAGCTCCTATAATTCACCCCTCCACTTT. Its translation is CASSYRESSYNSPLHF.

The chain joins TRBV2 to TRBJ2-7; TRBD1 agrees at 7 bases. Germline-derived CDR1 and CDR2 are SNHLY and FYNNEI. V lost 2 bases and J lost 2; bases outside the gene matches: 12. The CDR3 has 17 residues. The CDR3, as DNA: TGTGCCAGCAGTGAAACTATTGACAGGGTTCTTCCCTACGAGCAGTACTTC. It is translated as CASSETIDRVLPYEQYF.

The chain carries TRBV2 and TRBJ1-5; D gene ambiguous. The CDR3 spans 12 residues. The V gene lost 5 bases and the J gene lost 5 bases, with 7 bases spanning the gap. In germline, CDR1 is SNHLY, CDR2 FYNNEI. CDR3 nucleotides: TGTGCCAGCAGTACTCAGGATCAGCCCCAGCATTTT. It translates to CASSTQDQPQHF.

The V and J genes are TRBV18 and TRBJ1-2, with 7 nucleotides matching TRBD1. With 0 bases clipped from V and 9 bases from J, the junction kept 7 bases outside the gene matches. This CDR3 comprises 14 residues. Per the germline V gene, CDR1 is KGHSH and CDR2 is LQKENI. For the CDR3, the DNA is TGTGCCAGCTCACCACCCCCGACAGGGATCAGCTACACCTTC. It specifies CASSPPPTGISYTF. Full variable domain (missing parts from reference TRBV18 and TRBJ1-2): NAGVMQNPRHLVRRRGQEARLRCSPMKGHSHVYWYRQLPEEGLKFMVYLQKENIIDESGMPKERFSAEFPKEGPSILRIQQVVRGDSAAYFCASSPPPTGISYTFGSGTRLTVV.